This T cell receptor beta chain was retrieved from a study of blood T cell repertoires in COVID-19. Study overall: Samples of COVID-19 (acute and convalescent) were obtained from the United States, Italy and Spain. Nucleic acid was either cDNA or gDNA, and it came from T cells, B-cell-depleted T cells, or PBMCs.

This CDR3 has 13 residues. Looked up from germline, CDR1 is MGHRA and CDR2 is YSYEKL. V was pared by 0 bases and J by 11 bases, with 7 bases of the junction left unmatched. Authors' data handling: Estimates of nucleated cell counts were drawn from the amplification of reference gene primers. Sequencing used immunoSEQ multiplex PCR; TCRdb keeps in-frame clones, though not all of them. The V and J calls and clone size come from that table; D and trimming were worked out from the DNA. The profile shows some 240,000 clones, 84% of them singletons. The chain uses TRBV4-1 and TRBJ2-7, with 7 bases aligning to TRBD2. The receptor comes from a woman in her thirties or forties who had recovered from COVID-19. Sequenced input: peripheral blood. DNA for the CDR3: TGCGCCAGCAGCCAAGATTTCGCGAGCGGGGAGTACTTC. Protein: CASSQDFASGEYF.